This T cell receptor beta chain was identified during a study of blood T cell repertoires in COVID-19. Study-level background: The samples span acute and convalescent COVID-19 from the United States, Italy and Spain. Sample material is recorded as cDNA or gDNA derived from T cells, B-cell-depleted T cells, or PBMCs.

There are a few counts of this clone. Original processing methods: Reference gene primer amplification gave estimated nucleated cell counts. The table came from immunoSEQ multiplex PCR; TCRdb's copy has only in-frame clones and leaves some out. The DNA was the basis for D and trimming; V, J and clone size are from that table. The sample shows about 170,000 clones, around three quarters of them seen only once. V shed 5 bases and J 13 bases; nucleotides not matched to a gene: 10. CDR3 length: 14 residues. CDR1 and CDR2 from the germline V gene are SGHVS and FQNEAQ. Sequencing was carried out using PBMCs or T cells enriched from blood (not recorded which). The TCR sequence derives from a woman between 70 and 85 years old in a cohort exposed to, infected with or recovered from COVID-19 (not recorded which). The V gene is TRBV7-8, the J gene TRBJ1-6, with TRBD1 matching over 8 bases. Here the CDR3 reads CASSLTGQDLPLHF. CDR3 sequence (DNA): TGTGCCAGCAGCCTAACGGGACAGGATCTCCCCCTCCACTTT.